The present TCR beta chain was sequenced within a study of a mutant IDH1 vaccine in newly diagnosed glioma. Regarding time point: week 35, safety follow-up. Every vaccine dose comprised 300 ug of mutant IDH1 20-mer peptide plus topical imiquimod. Concerning this clone itself: Its target is not known.

After removal of 4 bases from V and 4 bases from J, the junction contained 7 bases not matched to a gene. The CDR3 length is 15 residues. The germline CDR1 and CDR2 sequences are SGHTA and FQGNSA. Generated by immunoSEQ multiplex PCR, the TCRdb table keeps only in-frame clones and is missing some. The table has 25,000 to 30,000 clones, around 80% seen once. The V call is TRBV7-2, the J call TRBJ1-2; 9 bases are shared with TRBD1. This clonotype was obtained from a man aged 50 to 60 with glioma. This specimen was PBMCs, taken from a glioma patient whose treatment included an IDH1 peptide vaccine. CDR3 sequence (DNA): TGTGCCAGCAGCTCGGGACAGGGTATCTTCTATGGCTACACCTTC. Amino acid sequence: CASSSGQGIFYGYTF.